This T cell receptor (beta chain) is from a study of control samples from healthy donors and cancer patients. Data came from immunoSEQ multiplex PCR; TCRdb stores just in-frame clones and leaves some out. This sample has some 73,000 clones, with around 94% found just once. The V gene's germline CDR1 is SNHLY and CDR2 FYNNEI. The CDR3 runs to 18 residues. With V trimmed by 6 bases and J by 2 bases, 15 bases remained unmatched. This sequence was found in a woman aged 40 to 50 in good health. Sequenced input: blood. The J gene is TRBJ2-3, the V gene TRBV2, with 9 bases aligning to TRBD1. In nucleotides, the CDR3 is TGTGCCAGCAGGGACAGGGGATTGGGGCTTCGATTCACAGATACGCAGTATTTT. Its protein is CASRDRGLGLRFTDTQYF.